One TCR beta chain is described in this entry. No antigen is known for it. These data belong to a study of T cell responses to AZD1222 COVID-19 vaccine. Overall study findings and caveats: Increases in Spike-specific TCR breadth and depth were seen after two AZD1222 doses. No repertoire was sampled before or during the peak T cell response, only after it.

Clones were read by immunoSEQ multiplex PCR, and TCRdb kept only the in-frame ones, dropping some. The table lists over 95,000 clones, roughly 83% of them singletons. Germline V gene data show CDR1 as SGHRS and CDR2 as YFSETQ. V lost 0 bases, J lost 5 bases, and 9 bases lay in between. The CDR3 consists of 13 residues. The receptor's source is an adult who received the AZD1222 COVID-19 vaccine. Source: peripheral blood, taken 28 days after the second AZD1222 dose. This chain uses TRBV5-1 with TRBJ2-7, with D perhaps TRBD1 (6 bases). This CDR3 is CASSLVGGDEQYF. CDR3 sequence (DNA): TGCGCCAGCAGCTTGGTTGGGGGCGACGAGCAGTACTTC.